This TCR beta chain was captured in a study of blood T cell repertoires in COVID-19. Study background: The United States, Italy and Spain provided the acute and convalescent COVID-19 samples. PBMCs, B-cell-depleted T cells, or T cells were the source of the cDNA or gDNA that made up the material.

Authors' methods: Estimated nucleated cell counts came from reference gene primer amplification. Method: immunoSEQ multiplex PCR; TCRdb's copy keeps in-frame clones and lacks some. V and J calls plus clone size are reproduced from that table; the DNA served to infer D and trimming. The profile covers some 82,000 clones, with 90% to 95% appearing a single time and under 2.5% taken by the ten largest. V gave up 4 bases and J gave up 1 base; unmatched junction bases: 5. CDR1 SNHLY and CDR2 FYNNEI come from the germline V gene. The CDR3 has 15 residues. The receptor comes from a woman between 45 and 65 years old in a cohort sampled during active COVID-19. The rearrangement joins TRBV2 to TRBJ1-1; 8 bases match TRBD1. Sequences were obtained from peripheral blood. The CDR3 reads CASSGRQGWNTEAFF. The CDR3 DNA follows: TGTGCCAGCAGTGGACGACAGGGGTGGAACACTGAAGCTTTCTTT.